This entry lists 9 T cell receptor beta chains sequenced from one sample in a study of Ad26.COV2.S vaccination and SARS-CoV-2 variants. Sample treatment: 15 to 20 received Ad26.COV2.S at low or high dose, single or two shots; 5 received placebo; per-sample allocation not given. Specimens were obtained on day 63 following the first vaccine or placebo injection. Produced via immunoSEQ multiplex PCR; TCRdb's table is partial and in-frame only. This table holds hundreds of thousands of clones, around 87% found once. The sample was peripheral blood, taken in a trial of Ad26.COV2.S vaccine versus placebo. These receptors were taken from a person between 18 and 65 years old who received the Ad26.COV2.S COVID-19 vaccine or a placebo.

The count of this clone is one. This sequence joins TRBV29-1 and TRBJ1-2, with 9 positions matching TRBD1. V lost 5 bases and J lost 5; bases outside the gene matches: 6. The length of the CDR3 is 13 residues. The V gene's germline CDR1 is SQVTM and CDR2 ANQGSEA. The CDR3 DNA reads TGCAGCGTTCCTGACAGGGGGGGTTATGGCTACACCTTC. It encodes CSVPDRGGYGYTF.

V is TRBV5-1 and J is TRBJ1-6, with a tentative D call TRBD1 (5 bases). CDR3 size: 15 residues. The ends were cut back, 1 base at V and 10 bases at J, with 15 bases in the middle. CDR1 and CDR2 (germline): SGHRS, YFSETQ. DNA of the CDR3: TGCGCCAGCAGCTTGTTGGGGGGATCGGACTCACCCCTCCACTTT. Its translation is CASSLLGGSDSPLHF.

The chain recombines TRBV7-2 with TRBJ2-3, with 7 nucleotides matching TRBD2. Trimming cost V 1 base and J 6 bases; bases outside gene matches: 7. Germline loops: CDR1 SGHTA, CDR2 FQGNSA. This CDR3 comprises 15 residues. DNA for the CDR3: TGTGCCAGCAGCTTAGGCCAGCGGGAAATGGATACGCAGTATTTT. It translates to CASSLGQREMDTQYF.

The chain carries TRBV9 and TRBJ2-1; 10 positions match TRBD2. The CDR3 totals 15 residues. Trimming removed 1 base from V and 5 bases from J; junction bases left unmatched: 3. The germline gives CDR1 SGDLS, CDR2 YYNGEE. This CDR3 reads CASSVSGGANNEQFF. The CDR3 region has the DNA TGTGCCAGCAGCGTAAGCGGGGGGGCCAACAATGAGCAGTTCTTC.

This chain links TRBV11-2 with TRBJ2-1; 9 bases fit TRBD1. The CDR3 is made up of 16 amino acids. Germline assignment: CDR1 SGHAT and CDR2 FQNNGV. The trim removed 5 bases at V and 3 bases at J, leaving 8 bases unmatched. CDR3 DNA: TGTGCCAGCAGCACCACCGGGACAGGGAACTACAATGAGCAGTTCTTC. This sequence encodes CASSTTGTGNYNEQFF.

This clone was seen just once. The chain is built from TRBV18 and TRBJ2-3, with 9 nucleotides matching TRBD2. Trimming at V came to 3 bases and at J to 2 bases, leaving 12 bases not matched to a gene. The CDR3 sequence is 18 residues long. The germline V gene has CDR1 KGHSH and CDR2 LQKENI. CDR3 amino acids: CASSPNIYLAGATDTQYF. The CDR3 bases are TGTGCCAGCTCACCCAACATCTACTTAGCGGGAGCCACAGATACGCAGTATTTT.

The chain has TRBV3-1 (or the pseudogene TRBV3-2) and TRBJ1-5; no clear D. Trimming pared 2 bases from V and 2 bases from J, leaving 4 bases between. This CDR3 spans 13 amino acids. Germline CDR1 and CDR2: LGHDT and YNNKEL (reference sequence). The chain's CDR3 is CASSQKGNQPQHF. The CDR3 DNA sequence: TGTGCCAGCAGCCAAAAAGGCAATCAGCCCCAGCATTTT.

The rearrangement joins TRBV7-2 to TRBJ1-3; D unresolved. V lost 2 bases, J lost 4 bases, and 6 bases lay in between. This CDR3 contains 13 residues. The germline CDR1 and CDR2 sequences are SGHTA and FQGNSA. The CDR3 DNA is TGTGCCAGCAGCTTATCTATGGGAAACACCATATATTTT. Translation: CASSLSMGNTIYF.

This sequence joins TRBV2 and TRBJ2-3, with 10 bases matching TRBD2. With 8 bases clipped from V and 0 bases from J, the junction kept 8 bases outside the gene matches. This CDR3 spans 16 amino acids. Germline CDR1 reads SNHLY; CDR2 reads FYNNEI. The CDR3 DNA reads TGTGCCAGCCGTCGGACTAGCGGTCCTAGCACAGATACGCAGTATTTT. Translated: CASRRTSGPSTDTQYF.